Detailed here is one T cell receptor (beta chain). The antigen is undetermined. Only in-frame clones appear in the TCRdb table, and some are missing; sequencing was by immunoSEQ multiplex PCR. The sample has hundreds of thousands of clones, 90% seen once. The sample belongs to a study of cytomegalovirus exposure and HLA in healthy donors. Study-wide points: Subsequent analysis revealed that first-cohort TCR clusters tended to co-occur in the 120 or so validation repertoires. Reports credit the classifier with highly specific, highly sensitive diagnosis of cytomegalovirus status. Specific recognition of CMV antigens was confirmed in vitro for three chains (all CMV-associated).

The validation cohort, a group of 130 or so subjects, included the donors and was separate from the roughly 620-subject first cohort. The origin of this receptor is a woman between 25 and 40 years old in good health and CMV-seronegative. The sample consisted of PBMCs.

The CDR3 DNA is TGTGCCAGCACCTCCGCCGGGACTAGCGGCGTCCAGCAGTACTTC. Residues: CASTSAGTSGVQQYF. The chain employs TRBV5-4 and TRBJ2-7, with TRBD2 identical over 11 bases. Per germline, CDR1 SGHNT and CDR2 YYREEE (reference sequence). The length of the CDR3 is 15 residues. Losses at the gene ends were 6 bases for V and 8 bases for J; bases not matched to a gene: 13.